The present T cell receptor (beta chain) was sequenced within a study of cytomegalovirus exposure and HLA in healthy donors. The trim removed 8 bases at V and 6 bases at J, leaving 7 bases unmatched. The CDR3 contains 13 residues. Germline CDR1 WNHNN, CDR2 SYGVQD (reference sequence). Study-level results: Associated with cytomegalovirus, according to the listing, were some 150 TCR beta chains. According to a subsequent analysis, TCR clusters from the first cohort were inclined to appear together in the 130 or so validation repertoires.

Repertoires were generated with immunoSEQ multiplex PCR, while TCRdb's copy carries only in-frame clones and drops some. Counted here are over 110,000 clones, more than 85% occurring once; the ten biggest clones make up roughly 9%. Concerning this clone itself: Its antigen is unknown.

Material: PBMCs. This clonotype was obtained from a young man in good health and CMV-seropositive. V gene TRBV10-1 combines with J gene TRBJ2-1; TRBD2 matches 7 bases. This chain's CDR3 is CASGPAGSNEQFF. The CDR3 coding sequence is TGCGCCAGCGGACCAGCGGGATCCAATGAGCAGTTCTTC.